A single sample is the source of the 30 T cell receptor beta chains below, sequenced in a study of cytotoxic CD8 clonotypes in ibrutinib-treated CLL. TCRdb's copy holds only in-frame clones and misses some; the assay was immunoSEQ multiplex PCR. The sample contains just over 65,000 clones, around 68% of which appear only once. Source: PBMCs, taken after 12 months of ibrutinib treatment. Source of these receptors: a human donor with chronic lymphocytic leukemia.

This rearrangement joins TRBV10-3 to TRBJ2-2, with unresolved D. Germline V gene sequence: CDR1 ENHRY, CDR2 SYGVKD. The CDR3 has 13 residues. V was trimmed by 3 bases and J by 9 bases, leaving 11 bases between them. CDR3: CAISDSGSRELFF. The CDR3 coding sequence is TGTGCCATCAGTGATTCTGGGTCTCGGGAGCTGTTTTTT.

The gene calls are TRBV9 and TRBJ2-2; 12 nucleotides match TRBD2. The CDR3 has 19 amino acids. Germline V CDR1 and CDR2: SGDLS, YYNGEE. Trimming cost V 4 bases and J 6 bases; bases outside gene matches: 16. The CDR3 sequence: CASSLPSGGAPTPPGELFF. As DNA, the CDR3 is TGTGCCAGCAGCTTACCTAGCGGGGGGGCCCCCACGCCCCCCGGGGAGCTGTTTTTT.

This clone showed up just a few times. This sequence joins TRBV9 and TRBJ2-2, with TRBD2 matching 7 bases. J gave up 1 base and V 5 bases, and 5 bases lay outside the gene matches. CDR1 is SGDLS, CDR2 YYNGEE, per germline. This CDR3 spans 15 amino acids. The CDR3 loop reads CASRGGGVNTGELFF. The CDR3 DNA reads TGTGCCAGCAGGGGCGGGGGAGTGAACACCGGGGAGCTGTTTTTT.

This clone appeared once. The chain uses TRBV4-3 and TRBJ2-5, with D unresolved. The CDR3 runs 13 residues. In germline, CDR1 is LGHNA, CDR2 YSLEER. Trimming removed 0 bases from V and 4 bases from J, with 6 bases in between. As DNA, the CDR3 is TGCGCCAGCAGCCAAGATAGCTCAGAGACCCAGTACTTC. As protein: CASSQDSSETQYF.

This rearrangement joins TRBV27 to TRBJ1-1; no firm D call. V was trimmed by 5 bases and J by 10 bases, leaving 17 bases between them. Germline CDR1 MNHEY, CDR2 SMNVEV (reference sequence). There are 13 residues in the CDR3. CDR3 amino acids: CASSTSYRAGAFF. For the CDR3, the DNA is TGTGCCAGCAGTACTAGTTACCGGGCGGGAGCTTTCTTT.

Only one count was recorded for this clone. The J gene is TRBJ2-5, the V gene TRBV10-3; weak D call: TRBD2 (6 bases). Deletions cut 7 bases from V and 4 bases from J, with 16 bases between. The CDR3 has 14 amino acids. Germline CDR1 reads ENHRY; CDR2 reads SYGVKD. CDR3 loop: CAIKASGGGETQYF. Written as DNA, the CDR3 is TGTGCCATCAAGGCTTCCGGGGGTGGAGAGACCCAGTACTTC.

This sequence joins TRBV14 and TRBJ1-2; no definite D call. The CDR3 runs to 16 residues. Between the trimmed V and J ends, which lost 5 bases and 0 bases, there was a span of 16 bases. Germline CDR1 and CDR2: SGHDN and FVKESK. The CDR3 nucleotides are TGTGCCAGCAGCGAATTTTGGGGATCGGCTAACTATGGCTACACCTTC. Amino acid sequence: CASSEFWGSANYGYTF.

This clone is a singleton in its sample. The rearrangement joins TRBV5-4 to TRBJ2-1; 9 bases agree with TRBD2. The CDR3 runs 15 residues. CDR1 and CDR2 (germline): SGHNT, YYREEE (reference sequence). With V trimmed by 3 bases and J by 5 bases, 6 bases remained unmatched. CDR3 residues: CASSSTSGPHNEQFF. The DNA of the CDR3 is TGTGCCAGCAGCTCCACTAGCGGGCCCCACAATGAGCAGTTCTTC.

The chain joins TRBV2 to TRBJ2-3; 7 bases are shared with TRBD1. Germline CDR1 reads SNHLY; CDR2 reads FYNNEI. CDR3 size: 13 residues. Trimming cost V 5 bases and J 2 bases; bases outside gene matches: 1. CDR3 DNA: TGTGCCAGCAGTAGGGGGCCCACAGATACGCAGTATTTT. Translation: CASSRGPTDTQYF.

The J gene is TRBJ1-6, the V gene TRBV5-1; 10 bases align to TRBD1. The CDR3 runs to 19 residues. Germline lookup yields CDR1 SGHRS and CDR2 YFSETQ. V lost 4 bases to trimming and J lost 1 base; unmatched junction nucleotides: 11. The DNA of the CDR3 is TGCGCCAGCAGCCTACGTACCCCGGGACAGGGGTCCTATAATTCACCCCTCCACTTT. Translation: CASSLRTPGQGSYNSPLHF.

This clone was counted a few times. The V and J genes are TRBV27 and TRBJ1-6; D is ambiguous. Per the germline V gene, CDR1 is MNHEY and CDR2 is SMNVEV (reference sequence). Trimming took 7 bases from V and 8 from J, leaving 6 bases between them. The CDR3 spans 11 residues. CDR3 amino acids: CASTEYSPLHF. Here the CDR3 DNA reads TGTGCCAGCACAGAGTATTCACCCCTCCACTTT.

The gene calls are TRBV18 and TRBJ2-5, with D uncertain. This CDR3 comprises 16 residues. V was trimmed by 3 bases and J by 2 bases, leaving 16 bases between them. Germline values: CDR1 KGHSH, CDR2 LQKENI. The CDR3 coding sequence is TGTGCCAGCTCACCCCTCCACAAGGAAGTACAAGAGACCCAGTACTTC. Translated, it gives CASSPLHKEVQETQYF.

This clone has more than one count but fewer than ten. V is TRBV14 and J is TRBJ1-2; TRBD1 matches at 7 bases. V shed 4 bases and J 4 bases; nucleotides not matched to a gene: 6. CDR1 and CDR2 (germline): SGHDN, FVKESK. The CDR3 totals 14 residues. CDR3: CASSRETGIYGYTF. The CDR3, as DNA: TGTGCCAGCAGCCGAGAGACAGGGATCTATGGCTACACCTTC. Full variable domain (remainder filled in from reference TRBV14 and TRBJ1-2): EAGVTQFPSHSVIEKGQTVTLRCDPISGHDNLYWYRRVMGKEIKFLLHFVKESKQDESGMPNNRFLAERTGGTYSTLKVQPAELEDSGVYFCASSRETGIYGYTFGSGTRLTVV.

V is TRBV27 and J is TRBJ1-2, with D unresolved. Germline CDR1 MNHEY, CDR2 SMNVEV (reference sequence). The V end lost 3 bases, the J end lost 7 bases, and 15 bases lay between the germline ends. The CDR3 is 14 amino acids. The CDR3 loop reads CASSFTLGSPGYTF. CDR3 coding DNA: TGTGCCAGCAGTTTTACCCTGGGGTCCCCTGGCTACACCTTC.

The chain is built from TRBV7-8 and TRBJ2-3; perhaps TRBD2 as D (7 bases). Per the germline V gene, CDR1 is SGHVS and CDR2 is FQNEAQ. Trimming removed 6 bases at V and 5 bases at J, with 12 bases between. This CDR3 is built from 13 residues. The CDR3 reads CASRGGAGDTQYF. The DNA of the CDR3 is TGTGCCAGCAGGGGGGGGGCTGGAGATACGCAGTATTTT.

This chain uses TRBV27 with TRBJ1-2, with D unresolved. This CDR3 comprises 14 residues. V was shortened by 2 bases and J by 7 bases, with 14 bases between the two germline ends. Germline values: CDR1 MNHEY, CDR2 SMNVEV (reference sequence). The CDR3 bases are TGTGCCAGCAGTTTACGTCGGAGCCTTACTGGCTACACCTTC. Amino acid sequence: CASSLRRSLTGYTF.

The chain employs TRBV7-8 and TRBJ2-7; 10 positions match TRBD1. There are 15 residues in the CDR3. In germline, CDR1 is SGHVS, CDR2 FQNEAQ. V shed 7 bases, J shed 3 bases, and the junction held 9 bases outside the gene matches. The CDR3 nucleotides are TGTGCCAGCATCACCAGAAGGGACAGGGGCTACGAGCAGTACTTC. Protein: CASITRRDRGYEQYF.

The V call is TRBV5-1, the J call TRBJ1-6; D is unclear. This CDR3 contains 14 residues. Germline loops: CDR1 SGHRS, CDR2 YFSETQ. Trimming took off 4 bases at V and 11 bases at J, with 16 bases between the two ends. CDR3 DNA: TGCGCCAGCAGCCCGGATGGGTCTCTGGCACCCCTCCACTTT. Protein product: CASSPDGSLAPLHF.

V and J are TRBV16 and TRBJ1-5, with 8 nucleotides matching TRBD1. The V segment lost 1 base and the J segment 0 bases; nucleotides outside the gene matches: 11. Germline-derived CDR1 and CDR2 are KGHSY and FQNENV. The CDR3 loop spans 19 amino acids. CDR3 loop: CASSQFGGRGPYSNQPQHF. The CDR3, as DNA: TGTGCCAGCAGCCAATTTGGGGGCAGGGGGCCTTATAGCAATCAGCCCCAGCATTTT.

J is TRBJ1-1 and V is TRBV6-1; TRBD1 agrees at 8 bases. The CDR3 sequence is 15 residues long. V lost 5 bases to trimming and J lost 0 bases; unmatched junction nucleotides: 5. The V gene's germline CDR1 is MNHNS and CDR2 SASEGT. The CDR3 protein is CASSLDRGMNTEAFF. In DNA, the CDR3 is TGTGCCAGCAGTCTAGACAGGGGAATGAACACTGAAGCTTTCTTT.

The chain has TRBV5-6 and TRBJ2-6; the D call may be TRBD1 or TRBD2 (6 bases each). The CDR3 is 18 residues long. The germline V gene has CDR1 SGHDT and CDR2 YYEEEE. V lost 1 base and J lost 3, with 17 bases in between. CDR3 bases: TGTGCCAGCAGCTTGACAGGGACTGGGGATGTTGGGGCCAACGTCCTGACTTTC. Translated: CASSLTGTGDVGANVLTF.

The gene calls are TRBV6-6 and TRBJ1-6; perhaps TRBD1 as D (5 bases). This CDR3 spans 16 amino acids. Per the germline V gene, CDR1 is MNHNY and CDR2 is SVGAGI (reference sequence). V lost 0 bases, J lost 7 bases, and 13 bases lay in between. The CDR3 spells CASSYSRGRSNSPLHF. For the CDR3, the DNA is TGTGCCAGCAGTTACTCCCGGGGACGATCGAATTCACCCCTCCACTTT.

This clone has only a few counts. This rearrangement joins TRBV29-1 to TRBJ1-2, with a possible D match to TRBD1 (6 bases). The CDR3 has 13 residues. Germline CDR1 and CDR2: SQVTM and ANQGSEA. Deletions cut 3 bases from V and 7 bases from J, with 15 bases between. The CDR3, as DNA: TGCAGCGTTGATTTGCCGGGGGCCACTGGCTACACCTTC. Its protein product is CSVDLPGATGYTF.

The rearrangement links TRBV10-2 to TRBJ1-6; 9 nucleotides match TRBD1. The CDR3 length is 18 residues. With 3 bases clipped from V and 3 bases from J, the junction kept 9 bases outside the gene matches. Germline CDR1 and CDR2: WSHSY and SAAADI. The CDR3 loop reads CASSEINRGLGYNSPLHF. CDR3 DNA sequence: TGCGCCAGCAGTGAAATAAACAGGGGGCTAGGCTATAATTCACCCCTCCACTTT.

V gene TRBV19 combines with J gene TRBJ2-7; D perhaps matches TRBD1 (5 bases). V lost 7 bases and J 0 bases, leaving 13 bases between the germline ends. In germline, CDR1 is LNHDA, CDR2 SQIVND (reference sequence). CDR3 length: 14 residues. The CDR3 sequence: CASNWGSPSYEQYF. CDR3 nucleotides: TGTGCCAGTAATTGGGGCAGCCCCTCCTACGAGCAGTACTTC.

The chain couples TRBV7-9 to TRBJ1-4, with D unresolved. V was pared by 8 bases and J by 5 bases, with 15 bases between. Germline CDR1 SEHNR, CDR2 FQNEAQ (reference sequence). There are 14 residues in the CDR3. The CDR3 region is CASGPGRRNEKLFF. The CDR3, as DNA: TGTGCCAGCGGCCCTGGGAGGAGGAATGAAAAACTGTTTTTT.

The rearrangement links TRBV7-2 to TRBJ1-2; D call uncertain. This CDR3 spans 12 amino acids. Trimming removed 2 bases from V and 13 bases from J, with 14 bases in between. Germline CDR1 is SGHTA and CDR2 is FQGNSA. The CDR3 coding sequence is TGTGCCAGCAGCTTACCCGCCCTGGTGGGCACCTTC. Its translation is CASSLPALVGTF.

The chain carries TRBV18 and TRBJ2-3, with unresolved D. Germline CDR1 and CDR2: KGHSH and LQKENI. Trimming left V 0 bases short and J 6 bases short, with 13 bases between. The CDR3 extends over 15 amino acids. The CDR3 sequence is CASSPPMRPGDTQYF. For the CDR3, the DNA is TGTGCCAGCTCACCACCCATGAGGCCCGGGGATACGCAGTATTTT.

The V gene is TRBV5-4, the J gene TRBJ1-2, with D perhaps TRBD1 (5 bases). The germline V gene encodes CDR1 SGHNT and CDR2 YYREEE (reference sequence). V shed 4 bases and J shed 2 bases, with 9 bases lying between them. This CDR3 has 13 amino acids. CDR3 sequence: CASSQGRNYGYTF. CDR3 DNA sequence: TGTGCCAGCAGCCAGGGCAGAAACTATGGCTACACCTTC.

This clone came up once. The rearrangement links TRBV7-8 to TRBJ1-5; 7 bases are shared with TRBD1. V shed 6 bases and J 4 bases; nucleotides not matched to a gene: 9. The CDR3 covers 15 residues. CDR1 SGHVS and CDR2 FQNEAQ come from the germline V gene. CDR3 in DNA: TGTGCCAGCAGACAAGACAGGGCAGCGAATCAGCCCCAGCATTTT. Protein sequence: CASRQDRAANQPQHF.